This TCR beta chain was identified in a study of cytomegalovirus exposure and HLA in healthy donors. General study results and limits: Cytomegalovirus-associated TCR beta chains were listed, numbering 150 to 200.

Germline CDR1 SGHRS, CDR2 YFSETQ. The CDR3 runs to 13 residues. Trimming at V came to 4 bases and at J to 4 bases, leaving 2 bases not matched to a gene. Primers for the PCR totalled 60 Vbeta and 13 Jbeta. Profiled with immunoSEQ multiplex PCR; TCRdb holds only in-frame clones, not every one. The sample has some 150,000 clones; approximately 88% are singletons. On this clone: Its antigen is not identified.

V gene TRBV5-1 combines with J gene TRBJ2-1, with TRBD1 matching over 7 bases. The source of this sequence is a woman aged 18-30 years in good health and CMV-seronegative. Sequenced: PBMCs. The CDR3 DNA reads TGCGCCAGCAGCACGACAGGGTACAATGAGCAGTTCTTC. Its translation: CASSTTGYNEQFF.